This entry is about one T cell receptor beta chain. This entry comes from a study of long-term antiretroviral therapy in people with HIV. Unmatched junction bases numbered 10, after V lost 8 bases and J lost 7 bases. The CDR3 runs 14 residues. CDR1 and CDR2 from the germline V gene are LNHDA and SQIVND (reference sequence). Sequencing relied on immunoSEQ assay v3.0, run at survey level. The repertoire was sequenced with immunoSEQ multiplex PCR; TCRdb's copy has only in-frame clones and lacks some. The table records under 30,000 clones, 70% to 90% of them present only once. This chain links TRBV19 with TRBJ1-4; 7 nucleotides match TRBD1. The receptor was isolated from a woman younger than 45 with HIV. The sample here was unsorted PBMCs, taken 1.9 years after starting antiretroviral therapy. CDR3 in DNA: TGTGCCAGTCGGGGGGACAGTCGGTTTGAAAAACTGTTTTTT. It encodes CASRGDSRFEKLFF.